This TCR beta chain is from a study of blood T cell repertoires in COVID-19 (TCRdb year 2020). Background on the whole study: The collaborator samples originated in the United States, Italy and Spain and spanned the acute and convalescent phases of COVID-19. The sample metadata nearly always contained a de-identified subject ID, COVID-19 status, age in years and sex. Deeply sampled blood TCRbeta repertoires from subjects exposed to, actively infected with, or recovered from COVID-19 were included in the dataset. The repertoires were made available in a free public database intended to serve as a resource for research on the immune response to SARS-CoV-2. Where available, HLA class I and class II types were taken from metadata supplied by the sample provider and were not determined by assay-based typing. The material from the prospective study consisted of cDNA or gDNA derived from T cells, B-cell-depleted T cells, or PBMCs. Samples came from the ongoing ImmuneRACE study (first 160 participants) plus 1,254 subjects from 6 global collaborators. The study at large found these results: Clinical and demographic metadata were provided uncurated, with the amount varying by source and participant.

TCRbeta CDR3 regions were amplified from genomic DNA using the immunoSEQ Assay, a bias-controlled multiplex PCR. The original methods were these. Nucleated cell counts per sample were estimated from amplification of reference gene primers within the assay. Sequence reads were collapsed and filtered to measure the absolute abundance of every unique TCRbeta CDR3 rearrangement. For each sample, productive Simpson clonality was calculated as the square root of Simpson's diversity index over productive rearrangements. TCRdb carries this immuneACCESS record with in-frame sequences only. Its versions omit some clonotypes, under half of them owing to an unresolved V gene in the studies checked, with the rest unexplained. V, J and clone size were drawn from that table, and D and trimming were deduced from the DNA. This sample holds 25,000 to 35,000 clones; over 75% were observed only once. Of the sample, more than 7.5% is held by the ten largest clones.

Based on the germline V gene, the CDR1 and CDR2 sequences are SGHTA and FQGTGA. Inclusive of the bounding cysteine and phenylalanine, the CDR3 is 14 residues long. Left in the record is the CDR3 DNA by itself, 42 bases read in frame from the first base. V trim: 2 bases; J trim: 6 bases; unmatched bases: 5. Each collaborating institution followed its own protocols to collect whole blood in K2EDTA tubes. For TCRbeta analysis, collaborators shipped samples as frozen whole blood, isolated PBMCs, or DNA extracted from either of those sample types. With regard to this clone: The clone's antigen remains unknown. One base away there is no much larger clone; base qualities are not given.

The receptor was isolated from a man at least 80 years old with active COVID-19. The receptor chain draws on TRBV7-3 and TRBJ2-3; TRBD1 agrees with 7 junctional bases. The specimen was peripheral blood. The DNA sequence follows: TGTGCCAGCAGCTTACGAGGGGGCCGGGATACGCAGTATTTT. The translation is CASSLRGGRDTQYF.